Listed below are T cell receptor beta chains from one sample, sequenced in a study of blood T cell repertoires in COVID-19. Repertoires were generated with immunoSEQ multiplex PCR, while TCRdb's copy carries only in-frame clones and drops some. The sample lists fewer than 90,000 clones, 72% occurring once. Sequences were obtained from peripheral blood. The receptors stem from a woman aged 80 or over with acute or convalescent COVID-19. CDR3s include the opening cysteine and the closing phenylalanine or tryptophan. Fields, in order: J gene, V gene, clone size, D gene, CDR3 protein, CDR3 DNA. D genes are given only for firm matches. A clone size is listed for some rows: how often the clone was seen (once, few, many), or a class if it is expanded.

j_gene: TRBJ1-2; v_gene: TRBV5-8; abundance: .; d_gene: TRBD1; CDR3aa: CASSYDRDRGYTF; CDR3nt: TGTGCCAGCAGCTATGACAGGGATCGTGGCTACACCTTC
j_gene: TRBJ1-2; v_gene: TRBV2; abundance: .; d_gene: .; CDR3aa: CASSQWVTAGYTF; CDR3nt: TGTGCCAGCAGCCAGTGGGTGACAGCAGGCTACACCTTC
j_gene: TRBJ2-1; v_gene: TRBV18; abundance: .; d_gene: TRBD2; CDR3aa: CASSPQTSGYEQFF; CDR3nt: TGTGCCAGCTCACCACAGACTAGCGGATATGAGCAGTTCTTC
j_gene: TRBJ2-5; v_gene: TRBV7-9; abundance: .; d_gene: TRBD1; CDR3aa: CASGSGQGRETQYF; CDR3nt: TGTGCCAGCGGGAGTGGACAGGGTAGAGAGACCCAGTACTTC
j_gene: TRBJ2-1; v_gene: TRBV4-2; abundance: .; d_gene: TRBD1; CDR3aa: CASSQARDRAYNEQFF; CDR3nt: TGTGCCAGCAGCCAAGCCCGGGACAGGGCCTACAATGAGCAGTTCTTC
j_gene: TRBJ2-7; v_gene: TRBV11-3; abundance: .; d_gene: .; CDR3aa: CASSSRTDYEQYF; CDR3nt: TGTGCCAGCAGCTCGAGGACAGATTACGAGCAGTACTTC
j_gene: TRBJ2-7; v_gene: TRBV9; abundance: .; d_gene: .; CDR3aa: CASSAGGKRTYEQYF; CDR3nt: TGTGCCAGCAGCGCTGGGGGGAAACGGACCTACGAGCAGTACTTC
j_gene: TRBJ2-5; v_gene: TRBV5-1; abundance: once; d_gene: .; CDR3aa: CASSLVLQETQYF; CDR3nt: TGCGCCAGCAGCTTGGTACTTCAAGAGACCCAGTACTTC
j_gene: TRBJ1-2; v_gene: TRBV28; abundance: .; d_gene: .; CDR3aa: CASRSPLQGSDGYTF; CDR3nt: TGTGCCAGCAGAAGCCCTTTACAGGGAAGTGATGGCTACACCTTC
j_gene: TRBJ2-7; v_gene: TRBV6-5; abundance: many; d_gene: TRBD1; CDR3aa: CASSSPEAQGAYEQYF; CDR3nt: TGTGCCAGCAGTTCACCCGAGGCACAGGGGGCATACGAGCAGTACTTC
j_gene: TRBJ1-6; v_gene: TRBV2; abundance: .; d_gene: .; CDR3aa: CASIKDSSYNSPLHF; CDR3nt: TGTGCCAGCATTAAAGACAGCTCCTATAATTCACCCCTCCACTTT
j_gene: TRBJ1-6; v_gene: TRBV6-5; abundance: few; d_gene: .; CDR3aa: CASRSGTGNSPLHF; CDR3nt: TGTGCCAGCAGAAGCGGGACGGGTAATTCACCCCTCCACTTT
j_gene: TRBJ1-2; v_gene: TRBV9; abundance: .; d_gene: TRBD1; CDR3aa: CASSITGTGGSANYGYTF; CDR3nt: TGTGCCAGCAGCATAACCGGGACAGGGGGGTCCGCCAACTATGGCTACACCTTC
j_gene: TRBJ1-1; v_gene: TRBV15; abundance: .; d_gene: .; CDR3aa: CATSSNIGTEAFF; CDR3nt: TGTGCCACCAGCAGCAACATTGGCACTGAAGCTTTCTTT
j_gene: TRBJ2-1; v_gene: TRBV7-2; abundance: .; d_gene: TRBD1; CDR3aa: CASSPGTGYYNEQFF; CDR3nt: TGTGCCAGCAGCCCCGGGACAGGGTACTACAATGAGCAGTTCTTC
j_gene: TRBJ1-1; v_gene: TRBV29-1; abundance: .; d_gene: .; CDR3aa: CSFRRGTEAFF; CDR3nt: TGCAGCTTCCGAAGGGGGACTGAAGCTTTCTTT
j_gene: TRBJ2-7; v_gene: TRBV7-2; abundance: few; d_gene: TRBD1; CDR3aa: CASSSLPGQTYEQYF; CDR3nt: TGTGCCAGCAGCTCTCTTCCGGGACAGACCTACGAGCAGTACTTC
j_gene: TRBJ1-2; v_gene: TRBV4-1; abundance: few; d_gene: TRBD1; CDR3aa: CASSYTGGAYGYTF; CDR3nt: TGCGCCAGCAGCTACACAGGGGGCGCGTATGGCTACACCTTC
j_gene: TRBJ1-5; v_gene: TRBV7-8; abundance: .; d_gene: TRBD1; CDR3aa: CASSPWTGASQPQHF; CDR3nt: TGTGCCAGCAGCCCCTGGACAGGGGCTTCCCAGCCCCAGCATTTT
j_gene: TRBJ1-2; v_gene: TRBV14; abundance: many; d_gene: .; CDR3aa: CASSQGFGQNNYGYTF; CDR3nt: TGTGCCAGCAGCCAAGGGTTCGGACAGAATAACTATGGCTACACCTTC
j_gene: TRBJ1-2; v_gene: TRBV2; abundance: .; d_gene: .; CDR3aa: CASSGGYGYTF; CDR3nt: TGTGCCAGCAGTGGCGGCTATGGCTACACCTTC
j_gene: TRBJ1-5; v_gene: TRBV19; abundance: .; d_gene: TRBD1; CDR3aa: CASRTGLNQPQHF; CDR3nt: TGTGCCAGTAGGACAGGGTTGAATCAGCCCCAGCATTTT